A selection of T cell receptor beta chains follows, all from one sample in a study of beta chain features in type 1 diabetes. TCRdb's copy holds only in-frame clones and misses some; the assay was immunoSEQ multiplex PCR. The table has around 160,000 clones, roughly 50% seen once. What was sequenced was Tregs from blood. The receptors originated from a man between 18 and 35 years old in good health. Each CDR3 is given with its conserved first and last residue. The D gene is left open where the match is weak. Clone size is given for some rows only: seen once, a few or many times, or a class if the clone is expanded.

v_gene	abundance	d_gene	len	j_gene	CDR3nt	CDR3aa
TRBV7-2	NA	NA	14	TRBJ2-2	TGTGCCAGCAGGGGGAGTATTAACACCGGGGAGCTGTTTTTT	CASRGSINTGELFF
TRBV5-5	NA	NA	13	TRBJ2-1	TGTGCCAGCAGCTCCAGGGGATTGAATGAGCAGTTCTTC	CASSSRGLNEQFF
TRBV7-2	NA	NA	13	TRBJ2-7	TGTGCCAGCAGTCGGGACTCACTCTACGAGCAGTACTTC	CASSRDSLYEQYF
TRBV29-1	few	TRBD1	14	TRBJ2-7	TGCAGCGTAAACCGACAGGGGGCGTCGAGGGAGCAGTACTTC	CSVNRQGASREQYF
TRBV5-4	NA	TRBD2	15	TRBJ2-1	TGTGCCAGCAGCCCACAAGCGGGAGGACTCAATGAGCAGTTCTTC	CASSPQAGGLNEQFF
TRBV6-1	few	NA	14	TRBJ2-3	TGTGCCAGCAGGACTCCCCGGGATATGGATACGCAGTATTTT	CASRTPRDMDTQYF
TRBV7-2	NA	NA	15	TRBJ1-2	TGTGCCAGCAGCCTAAGCGGTCCAGGGGCATATGGCTACACCTTC	CASSLSGPGAYGYTF
TRBV27	NA	TRBD2	17	TRBJ2-1	TGTGCCAGCAGTTTTATAGTCCTAGCGGGAGATCTAAATGAGCAGTTCTTC	CASSFIVLAGDLNEQFF
TRBV5-1	few	NA	16	TRBJ2-3	TGCGCCAGCAGCTTGGTTTGGGGGACTCGAGGAGATACGCAGTATTTT	CASSLVWGTRGDTQYF
TRBV7-2	few	TRBD1	14	TRBJ2-5	TGTGCCAGCAGCTGGGACAGGGGTATGGAGACCCAGTACTTC	CASSWDRGMETQYF
TRBV2	NA	TRBD1	14	TRBJ1-2	TGTGCCAGCAGTGAAAGTAGGCAGGGGGACGGCTACACCTTC	CASSESRQGDGYTF
TRBV28	NA	TRBD2	18	TRBJ2-1	TGTGCCAGCAGTACTAGCGGGAGGAGGGTAATTTGGGACAATGAGCAGTTCTTC	CASSTSGRRVIWDNEQFF
TRBV5-1	once	NA	13	TRBJ1-1	TGCGCCAGCAGCTCAGGCGCTGGTCCTGAAGCTTTCTTT	CASSSGAGPEAFF
TRBV29-1	few	NA	13	TRBJ2-1	TGCAGCGGGGGCGGAGACTCCTACAATGAGCAGTTCTTC	CSGGGDSYNEQFF
TRBV5-1	NA	NA	15	TRBJ2-5	TGCGCCAGCAGCTTCGCGGGCCCCATCCAAGAGACCCAGTACTTC	CASSFAGPIQETQYF
TRBV20-1	few	NA	11	TRBJ1-1	TGCAGTGCACGCGGGGCGCTGGGAGCTTTCTTT	CSARGALGAFF
TRBV6-1	NA	TRBD1	13	TRBJ1-1	TGTGCCAGCACTCGGACAGGGGACACTGAAGCTTTCTTT	CASTRTGDTEAFF
TRBV19	NA	TRBD2	15	TRBJ2-1	TGTGCCAGTAGTCGTCTAGCGGGAGGGCCGAATGAGCAGTTCTTC	CASSRLAGGPNEQFF
TRBV7-9	NA	TRBD1	12	TRBJ1-6	TGTACCGTAGGACAGGTTCATTCACCCCTCCACTTT	CTVGQVHSPLHF
TRBV19	NA	TRBD1	13	TRBJ1-2	TGTGCCAGTAGTCCTGACAGGGGGTATGGCTACACCTTC	CASSPDRGYGYTF
TRBV7-2	NA	NA	13	TRBJ1-1	TGTGCCAGCAGCCCACTCCGGAGCACTGAAGCTTTCTTT	CASSPLRSTEAFF
TRBV10-3	few	TRBD2	15	TRBJ2-1	TGTGCCATCAGGTCCGGGACTAGCGAGTACAATGAGCAGTTCTTC	CAIRSGTSEYNEQFF
TRBV6-5	NA	TRBD1	15	TRBJ2-4	TGTGCCAGCAGCCCCGGACAGGGGGCTAGGAACATTCAGTACTTC	CASSPGQGARNIQYF
TRBV7-2	NA	TRBD1	13	TRBJ2-7	TGTGCCAGCACCAAGGACAGGGCCTACGAGCAGTACTTC	CASTKDRAYEQYF
TRBV6-1	NA	TRBD1	14	TRBJ1-4	TGTGCCAGCAGTAATCCGGGACAGTTCTCTAGACTGTTTTTT	CASSNPGQFSRLFF
TRBV7-2	NA	NA	13	TRBJ1-2	TGTGCCAGCAGCCACGCGGGGGTATATGGCTACACCTTC	CASSHAGVYGYTF
TRBV18	NA	NA	14	TRBJ2-7	TGTGCCAGCTCTCCCGGGACACTCTTAGGCGAGCAGTACTTC	CASSPGTLLGEQYF
TRBV23-1	NA	NA	17	TRBJ1-5	TGCGCCAGCAACATAGGCAGGGAACGTACTAGCAATCAGCCCCAGCATTTT	CASNIGRERTSNQPQHF
TRBV14	few	NA	17	TRBJ2-7	TGTGCCAGCAGCCAAGATAATAGGGAATGGGACACCTACGAGCAGTACTTC	CASSQDNREWDTYEQYF
TRBV11-2	NA	NA	16	TRBJ2-5	TGTGCCAGCAGCTTACGACGATTGGCGGGGTCCGAGACCCAGTACTTC	CASSLRRLAGSETQYF
TRBV7-3	NA	TRBD1	16	TRBJ2-1	TGTGCCAGCAGCTTATGGGGACAGGCGATGGGGAATGAGCAGTTCTTC	CASSLWGQAMGNEQFF
TRBV29-1	NA	TRBD1	12	TRBJ1-3	TGCAGCGCCGGGACAGGGGGAAACACCATATATTTT	CSAGTGGNTIYF
TRBV28	few	NA	12	TRBJ1-2	TGTGCCAGCAGTTTCGCAGGCGGGAGCTACACCTTC	CASSFAGGSYTF
TRBV6-5	NA	NA	14	TRBJ1-1	TGTGCCAGCAGCCCTTGGAGGTTGAACACTGAAGCTTTCTTT	CASSPWRLNTEAFF
TRBV9	few	TRBD1	15	TRBJ2-7	TGTGCCAGCAGCGTAGCCGGGACAGGGCCCTACGAGCAGTACTTC	CASSVAGTGPYEQYF
TRBV2	few	TRBD1	13	TRBJ1-1	TGTGCCAGCAGAGACAGGGGAAAGACTGAAGCTTTCTTT	CASRDRGKTEAFF
TRBV19	NA	NA	14	TRBJ2-7	TGTGCCAGTAGATATACGGTGAATCTTGGTGAGCAGTACTTC	CASRYTVNLGEQYF